These T cell receptor beta chains were read from a single sample in a study of tumor-infiltrating lymphocytes in primary liver carcinoma. TCRdb re-called the multiplex PCR reads with MiXCR, one entry per CDR3 protein. The sample yields roughly 330,000 distinct CDR3 sequences, approximately 65% seen once. Sample: peripheral blood. Receptors originate from a man aged 35 to 55 with primary liver carcinoma and hepatitis B virus infection. CDR3s include the opening cysteine and the closing phenylalanine or tryptophan. A D gene is named only where the DNA matches it firmly. Clone size, where shown, is once, few, many, or a class for clones that have expanded.

>NA|TRBJ1-5|NA|TRBV5-1
CASSLGEDSFGNQPQHF
TGCGCCAGCAGCTTGGGAGAGGACAGTTTTGGGAATCAGCCCCAGCATTTT
>TRBD2|TRBJ2-1|NA|TRBV5-5
CASSMGDYPNEQFF
TGTGCCAGCAGCATGGGGGACTACCCCAATGAGCAGTTCTTC
>NA|TRBJ1-2|NA|TRBV6-1
CASSEATDNCGYTF
TGTGCCAGCAGTGAGGCGACGGATAACTGTGGCTACACCTTC
>TRBD1|TRBJ1-2|NA|TRBV6-5
CASRQSGTGGYGYTF
TGTGCCAGCAGACAGTCCGGGACAGGAGGCTATGGCTACACCTTC
>NA|TRBJ2-1|NA|TRBV11-1
CASSPTVNDPYNEQFF
TGTGCCAGCAGCCCGACCGTAAACGACCCTTACAATGAGCAGTTCTTC
>NA|TRBJ2-7|NA|TRBV5-1
CVSSPLGDSDYEQYF
TGCGTCAGCAGTCCACTGGGAGATTCCGACTACGAGCAGTACTTC
>TRBD2|TRBJ2-4|NA|TRBV6-6
CASSAVGGVNIQYF
TGTGCCAGCAGTGCCGTGGGGGGGGTAAACATTCAGTACTTC
>NA|TRBJ2-2|few|TRBV10-3
CAIRQNELTGELFF
TGTGCCATCAGACAGAACGAACTCACCGGGGAGCTGTTTTTT
>NA|TRBJ1-4|NA|TRBV11-1
CASSLRPCRDEKPFF
TGTGCCAGCAGCCTCCGGCCTTGTCGGGATGAAAAACCGTTTTTT
>NA|TRBJ2-3|NA|TRBV11-2
CTSSFAGVEADTRYF
TGTACCAGCAGCTTCGCAGGAGTGGAAGCAGATACGCGGTATTTT
>NA|TRBJ2-5|NA|TRBV13
CANSHPGVHQETQYF
TGTGCCAACAGCCATCCTGGGGTGCACCAAGAGACCCAGTACTTC
>NA|TRBJ2-6|once|TRBV19
CASRVTVRSGANVLTF
TGTGCCAGTAGGGTGACAGTCCGCTCTGGGGCCAACGTCCTGACTTTC
>NA|TRBJ2-7|many|TRBV6-5
CASSYAESYEQYF
TGTGCCAGCAGTTACGCAGAGTCCTACGAGCAGTACTTC
>NA|TRBJ2-5|NA|TRBV7-8
CASSLDRGNQETQYF
TGTGCCAGCAGCTTAGATCGGGGGAACCAAGAGACCCAGTACTTC
>NA|TRBJ2-4|many|TRBV6-5
CASSSRAAGKNIQYF
TGTGCCAGCAGTTCCAGGGCGGCCGGCAAAAACATTCAGTACTTC
>TRBD2|TRBJ2-7|NA|TRBV6-5
CASSCLAGGSRSYEQYF
TGTGCCAGCAGTTGCTTAGCGGGAGGTTCTAGGTCCTACGAGCAGTACTTC